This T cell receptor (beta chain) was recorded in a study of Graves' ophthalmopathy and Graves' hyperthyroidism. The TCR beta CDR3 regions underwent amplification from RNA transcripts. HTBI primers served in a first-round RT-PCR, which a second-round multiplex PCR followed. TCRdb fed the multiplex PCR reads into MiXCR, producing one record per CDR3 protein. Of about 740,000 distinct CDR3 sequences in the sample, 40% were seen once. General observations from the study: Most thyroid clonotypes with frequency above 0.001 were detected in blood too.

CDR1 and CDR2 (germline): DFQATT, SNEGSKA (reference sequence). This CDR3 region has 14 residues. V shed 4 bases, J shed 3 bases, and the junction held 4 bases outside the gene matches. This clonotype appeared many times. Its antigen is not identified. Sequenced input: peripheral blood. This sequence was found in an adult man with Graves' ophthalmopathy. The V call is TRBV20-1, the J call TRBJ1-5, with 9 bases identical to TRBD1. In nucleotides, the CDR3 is TGCAGTGCTACCGGGACAGGGCACAATCAGCCCCAGCATTTT. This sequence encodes CSATGTGHNQPQHF.